The clone carrying this TCR beta chain was counted many times. Its antigen remains unidentified. The V end lost 3 bases, the J end lost 3 bases, and 16 bases lay between the germline ends. The CDR3 consists of 15 residues. From germline, CDR1 is DFQATT and CDR2 SNEGSKA (reference sequence). The record originates from a study of neurological immune-mediated disorders. Study-level results: CDR3 amino acid sequences of expanded clones were not shared across subjects, a result suggesting private repertoires in all groups.

TCRdb used MiXCR to reprocess the 5' RACE reads, holding one entry per CDR3 protein. The sample records about 44,000 distinct CDR3 sequences, around 6% being singletons. This chain uses TRBV20-1 with TRBJ2-3; TRBD1 might be the D (6 bases). Sequencing was done on a sample of CD4+ T cells from blood. This clonotype originated in a woman in her thirties or forties in good health. Here the CDR3 reads CSASAGTTSTDTQYF. CDR3 DNA sequence: TGCAGTGCTAGTGCCGGGACAACAAGTACAGATACGCAGTATTTT.